This T cell receptor (beta chain) was sequenced in a study of T-cell memory formation after mild COVID-19. General study results and limits: Cross-reactive memory seemingly joined, as some responding clones were found in pre-infection memory. From day 15 to 85, contracting clones were balanced between CD4 and CD8, whereas later expanders leaned toward CD4+.

TCRdb fed the 5' RACE reads into MiXCR, producing one record per CDR3 protein. Seen here are 80,000 to 130,000 distinct CDR3 sequences, approximately 12% observed once, and the top ten hold roughly 40%. This clonotype has a handful of counts. The target antigen is unknown. V was cut by 0 bases and J by 1 base, with 17 bases left in between. CDR1 MGHRA and CDR2 YSYEKL come from the germline V gene. The CDR3 sequence is 18 residues long. Sequencing input: PBMCs or a T cell subset sorted from them (not recorded which). This receptor was identified in a man in his late teens or twenties who had mild COVID-19 (a few samples of this study predate the infection). Cell type and time point are not known. The rearrangement joins TRBV4-1 to TRBJ2-3, with TRBD1 as a possible D gene (6 bases). The CDR3 bases are TGCGCCAGCAGCCAAGATGCCCCACTAAACAGGGGCACAGATACGCAGTATTTT. Translated: CASSQDAPLNRGTDTQYF.